This is a list of T cell receptor beta chains from one sample in a study of T cells after yellow fever vaccination. A single record per CDR3 protein comes from TCRdb applying MiXCR to the 5' RACE reads. The table includes some 220,000 distinct CDR3 sequences, 3.2% detected once. The material was CD4+ T cells sorted from PBMCs, obtained 10 days after the yellow fever booster vaccination. These receptors came from a man younger than 30 who received the YFV17D yellow fever vaccine. Each CDR3 is given with its conserved first and last residue. A D gene is named only where the DNA matches it firmly. Clone size is shown for a subset of rows, as once, few, many or a class of expanded clone.

v_call: TRBV5-1; d_call: .; clone_size: many; j_call: TRBJ1-1; cdr3_length: 15; cdr3_aa: CASSSALTVNTEAFF; cdr3_nt: TGCGCCAGCAGCTCCGCTCTGACAGTGAACACTGAAGCTTTCTTT
v_call: TRBV5-1; d_call: .; clone_size: many; j_call: TRBJ2-7; cdr3_length: 13; cdr3_aa: CASSLGSNYEQYF; cdr3_nt: TGCGCCAGCAGCTTGGGGTCTAACTACGAGCAGTACTTC
v_call: TRBV7-2; d_call: .; clone_size: many; j_call: TRBJ2-5; cdr3_length: 14; cdr3_aa: CASSLLGRRETQYF; cdr3_nt: TGTGCCAGCAGCTTACTCGGCAGGCGGGAGACCCAGTACTTC
v_call: TRBV20-1; d_call: .; clone_size: .; j_call: TRBJ2-5; cdr3_length: 15; cdr3_aa: CSAAKATGNGETQYF; cdr3_nt: TGCAGTGCGGCCAAAGCGACAGGAAACGGGGAGACCCAGTACTTC
v_call: TRBV20-1; d_call: TRBD2; clone_size: many; j_call: TRBJ2-4; cdr3_length: 14; cdr3_aa: CSAPGGAVKNIQYF; cdr3_nt: TGCAGTGCCCCGGGGGGGGCCGTAAAAAACATTCAGTACTTC
v_call: TRBV19; d_call: .; clone_size: few; j_call: TRBJ1-5; cdr3_length: 14; cdr3_aa: CASSSGQRYQPQHF; cdr3_nt: TGTGCCAGTAGTAGCGGACAGCGCTATCAGCCCCAGCATTTT
v_call: TRBV5-1; d_call: TRBD2; clone_size: many; j_call: TRBJ2-3; cdr3_length: 18; cdr3_aa: CASSLAGLAGDSTDTQYF; cdr3_nt: TGCGCCAGCAGCTTGGCGGGACTAGCGGGGGACTCCACAGATACGCAGTATTTT
v_call: TRBV9; d_call: .; clone_size: many; j_call: TRBJ2-2; cdr3_length: 12; cdr3_aa: CASSPRSGELFF; cdr3_nt: TGTGCCAGCAGCCCGCGGTCCGGGGAGCTGTTTTTT
v_call: TRBV6-5; d_call: TRBD1; clone_size: many; j_call: TRBJ2-6; cdr3_length: 17; cdr3_aa: CASSQRTGSSGANVLTF; cdr3_nt: TGTGCCAGCAGTCAGCGGACAGGGAGCTCTGGGGCCAACGTCCTGACTTTC
v_call: TRBV18; d_call: .; clone_size: few; j_call: TRBJ1-5; cdr3_length: 15; cdr3_aa: CASSPLRGAVQPQHF; cdr3_nt: TGTGCCAGCTCACCACTTCGGGGGGCGGTTCAGCCCCAGCATTTT
v_call: TRBV20-1; d_call: TRBD1; clone_size: many; j_call: TRBJ2-7; cdr3_length: 14; cdr3_aa: CSARGDRGPYEQYF; cdr3_nt: TGCAGTGCTAGAGGGGACAGGGGACCTTACGAGCAGTACTTC
v_call: TRBV12-3/TRBV12-4; d_call: .; clone_size: .; j_call: TRBJ2-5; cdr3_length: 13; cdr3_aa: CASSFLFEETQYF; cdr3_nt: TGTGCCAGCAGTTTTCTTTTCGAAGAGACCCAGTACTTC
v_call: TRBV27; d_call: TRBD1; clone_size: many; j_call: TRBJ2-7; cdr3_length: 14; cdr3_aa: CASRGQGRGYEQYF; cdr3_nt: TGTGCCAGCAGAGGACAGGGTCGGGGGTACGAGCAGTACTTC
v_call: TRBV4-3; d_call: TRBD2; clone_size: few; j_call: TRBJ2-7; cdr3_length: 14; cdr3_aa: CASSQELAGYEQYF; cdr3_nt: TGCGCCAGCAGCCAGGAACTAGCGGGGTACGAGCAGTACTTC
v_call: TRBV20-1; d_call: TRBD1; clone_size: .; j_call: TRBJ1-5; cdr3_length: 15; cdr3_aa: CSAGTGGYSNQPQHF; cdr3_nt: TGCAGTGCTGGGACAGGGGGCTATAGCAATCAGCCCCAGCATTTT
v_call: TRBV7-3; d_call: .; clone_size: .; j_call: TRBJ1-1; cdr3_length: 13; cdr3_aa: CASSARRGTEAFF; cdr3_nt: TGTGCCAGCAGCGCTCGACGGGGCACTGAAGCTTTCTTT
v_call: TRBV3-1; d_call: .; clone_size: many; j_call: TRBJ1-2; cdr3_length: 18; cdr3_aa: CASSQERTTPVSNYGYTF; cdr3_nt: TGTGCCAGCAGCCAAGAAAGGACCACGCCGGTATCTAACTATGGCTACACCTTC
v_call: TRBV6-2/TRBV6-3; d_call: .; clone_size: few; j_call: TRBJ1-1; cdr3_length: 13; cdr3_aa: CHPHPPGRDKAFF; cdr3_nt: TGCCACCCGCACCCTCCGGGGCGGGATAAAGCTTTCTTT
v_call: TRBV5-1; d_call: .; clone_size: many; j_call: TRBJ2-2; cdr3_length: 14; cdr3_aa: CASMVATNTGELFF; cdr3_nt: TGCGCCAGCATGGTGGCGACGAACACCGGGGAGCTGTTTTTT
v_call: TRBV7-9; d_call: .; clone_size: few; j_call: TRBJ2-1; cdr3_length: 14; cdr3_aa: CASSRNRVGNEQFF; cdr3_nt: TGTGCCAGCAGCCGGAACAGGGTGGGCAATGAGCAGTTCTTC
v_call: TRBV5-1; d_call: .; clone_size: many; j_call: TRBJ1-1; cdr3_length: 15; cdr3_aa: CASSFPRGENAEAFF; cdr3_nt: TGCGCCAGCAGCTTCCCCCGGGGAGAGAACGCTGAAGCTTTCTTT
v_call: TRBV12-3/TRBV12-4; d_call: TRBD1; clone_size: many; j_call: TRBJ1-1; cdr3_length: 17; cdr3_aa: CASSPSRGGLVNTEAFF; cdr3_nt: TGTGCCAGCAGCCCTTCTAGAGGGGGCCTCGTGAACACTGAAGCTTTCTTT
v_call: TRBV7-9; d_call: TRBD1; clone_size: many; j_call: TRBJ2-5; cdr3_length: 18; cdr3_aa: CASSSQGGKDRAFGTQYF; cdr3_nt: TGTGCCAGCAGCTCTCAAGGGGGAAAGGACAGGGCCTTCGGGACCCAGTACTTC
v_call: TRBV20-1; d_call: TRBD1; clone_size: few; j_call: TRBJ1-2; cdr3_length: 13; cdr3_aa: CSASPGTGGGYTF; cdr3_nt: TGCAGTGCTAGCCCCGGGACAGGGGGCGGCTACACCTTC
v_call: TRBV6-5; d_call: .; clone_size: few; j_call: TRBJ1-6; cdr3_length: 15; cdr3_aa: CASSYIGPPESPLHF; cdr3_nt: TGTGCCAGCAGTTACATCGGCCCGCCGGAATCACCCCTCCACTTT
v_call: TRBV5-1; d_call: TRBD1; clone_size: many; j_call: TRBJ1-1; cdr3_length: 12; cdr3_aa: CASSLARGRTFF; cdr3_nt: TGCGCCAGCAGCTTGGCCAGGGGGCGGACTTTCTTT
v_call: TRBV6-5; d_call: TRBD2; clone_size: .; j_call: TRBJ2-3; cdr3_length: 13; cdr3_aa: CASSYPSGHTQYF; cdr3_nt: TGTGCCAGCAGTTACCCTAGCGGGCATACGCAGTATTTT
v_call: TRBV11-1; d_call: .; clone_size: .; j_call: TRBJ1-1; cdr3_length: 14; cdr3_aa: CASSLARTNTEAFF; cdr3_nt: TGTGCCAGCAGCTTAGCACGGACGAACACTGAAGCTTTCTTT
v_call: TRBV6-2/TRBV6-3; d_call: .; clone_size: many; j_call: TRBJ2-1; cdr3_length: 17; cdr3_aa: CASSYTWEPPDFYEQFF; cdr3_nt: TGTGCCAGCAGTTACACATGGGAGCCCCCCGATTTTTATGAGCAGTTCTTC
v_call: TRBV20-1; d_call: .; clone_size: many; j_call: TRBJ2-1; cdr3_length: 13; cdr3_aa: CSAPDSREDEQFF; cdr3_nt: TGCAGTGCTCCGGACTCAAGAGAGGATGAGCAGTTCTTC
v_call: TRBV7-9; d_call: .; clone_size: many; j_call: TRBJ2-6; cdr3_length: 13; cdr3_aa: CATSSSGANVLTF; cdr3_nt: TGTGCCACGTCGTCCTCTGGGGCCAACGTCCTGACTTTC
v_call: TRBV29-1; d_call: .; clone_size: few; j_call: TRBJ1-2; cdr3_length: 14; cdr3_aa: CSVEEGPRGDGYTF; cdr3_nt: TGCAGCGTTGAAGAGGGGCCCCGAGGGGACGGCTACACCTTC
v_call: TRBV5-1; d_call: TRBD2; clone_size: .; j_call: TRBJ2-5; cdr3_length: 14; cdr3_aa: CASRTGTSQETQYF; cdr3_nt: TGCGCCAGCCGGACCGGGACTAGCCAAGAGACCCAGTACTTC
v_call: TRBV4-3; d_call: .; clone_size: few; j_call: TRBJ2-1; cdr3_length: 15; cdr3_aa: CASSQVGGLNNEQFF; cdr3_nt: TGCGCCAGCAGCCAAGTCGGGGGCCTGAACAATGAGCAGTTCTTC
v_call: TRBV24-1; d_call: .; clone_size: many; j_call: TRBJ1-2; cdr3_length: 17; cdr3_aa: CATSDPAEAGTNYGYTF; cdr3_nt: TGTGCCACCAGTGATCCCGCGGAGGCAGGGACTAACTATGGCTACACCTTC
v_call: TRBV20-1; d_call: TRBD1; clone_size: many; j_call: TRBJ1-2; cdr3_length: 12; cdr3_aa: CSAATGLYGYTF; cdr3_nt: TGCAGTGCCGCGACAGGGCTCTATGGCTACACCTTC
v_call: TRBV20-1; d_call: .; clone_size: .; j_call: TRBJ2-5; cdr3_length: 12; cdr3_aa: CSAQGERETQYF; cdr3_nt: TGCAGTGCCCAGGGAGAGAGAGAGACCCAGTACTTC
v_call: TRBV27; d_call: .; clone_size: many; j_call: TRBJ2-1; cdr3_length: 16; cdr3_aa: CASSLAGGGRLNEQFF; cdr3_nt: TGTGCCAGCAGTTTAGCCGGGGGAGGCCGGTTGAATGAGCAGTTCTTC
v_call: TRBV6-5; d_call: .; clone_size: few; j_call: TRBJ1-3; cdr3_length: 15; cdr3_aa: CASSYSGLPGNTIYF; cdr3_nt: TGTGCCAGCAGTTACTCTGGCCTACCTGGAAACACCATATATTTT
v_call: TRBV6-5; d_call: .; clone_size: many; j_call: TRBJ1-1; cdr3_length: 14; cdr3_aa: CASSFRTVGTEAFF; cdr3_nt: TGTGCCAGCAGTTTTCGGACTGTGGGCACTGAAGCTTTCTTT
v_call: TRBV4-3; d_call: .; clone_size: many; j_call: TRBJ2-7; cdr3_length: 14; cdr3_aa: CASSQGVGAREQYF; cdr3_nt: TGCGCCAGCAGCCAAGGAGTGGGGGCGAGGGAGCAGTACTTC
v_call: TRBV10-3; d_call: .; clone_size: .; j_call: TRBJ1-1; cdr3_length: 17; cdr3_aa: CAISQGTKSSLNTEAFF; cdr3_nt: TGTGCCATCAGTCAAGGGACCAAAAGTTCGTTGAACACTGAAGCTTTCTTT
v_call: TRBV7-9; d_call: .; clone_size: few; j_call: TRBJ2-3; cdr3_length: 15; cdr3_aa: CASSLELGGTDTQYF; cdr3_nt: TGTGCCAGCAGCTTAGAGTTAGGGGGCACAGATACGCAGTATTTT
v_call: TRBV3-1; d_call: .; clone_size: few; j_call: TRBJ2-5; cdr3_length: 16; cdr3_aa: CASSQGGAANQETQYF; cdr3_nt: TGTGCCAGCAGCCAAGGGGGAGCGGCTAACCAAGAGACCCAGTACTTC
v_call: TRBV2; d_call: .; clone_size: many; j_call: TRBJ2-2; cdr3_length: 11; cdr3_aa: CASTGNGELFF; cdr3_nt: TGTGCCAGCACTGGAAACGGGGAGCTGTTTTTT
v_call: TRBV5-1; d_call: .; clone_size: few; j_call: TRBJ2-3; cdr3_length: 15; cdr3_aa: CASTKGPLGTDTQYF; cdr3_nt: TGCGCCAGCACCAAAGGTCCACTGGGGACAGATACGCAGTATTTT
v_call: TRBV5-6; d_call: .; clone_size: few; j_call: TRBJ1-1; cdr3_length: 14; cdr3_aa: CASSFYGAGTEAFF; cdr3_nt: TGTGCCAGCAGCTTTTATGGGGCTGGGACTGAAGCTTTCTTT
v_call: TRBV27; d_call: .; clone_size: .; j_call: TRBJ1-2; cdr3_length: 14; cdr3_aa: CASSLGTPNYGYTF; cdr3_nt: TGTGCCAGCAGTTTGGGGACACCTAACTATGGCTACACCTTC
v_call: TRBV5-1; d_call: TRBD1; clone_size: many; j_call: TRBJ1-2; cdr3_length: 15; cdr3_aa: CASSLEGQGSHGYTF; cdr3_nt: TGCGCCAGCAGCTTGGAGGGACAGGGGTCCCATGGCTACACCTTC
v_call: TRBV7-2; d_call: .; clone_size: .; j_call: TRBJ1-6; cdr3_length: 15; cdr3_aa: CASSLGGEGGSPLHF; cdr3_nt: TGTGCCAGCAGCTTAGGGGGCGAAGGCGGCTCACCCCTCCACTTT
v_call: TRBV5-1; d_call: .; clone_size: many; j_call: TRBJ1-2; cdr3_length: 17; cdr3_aa: CASSLGGGAQRISGYTF; cdr3_nt: TGCGCCAGCAGCTTGGGGGGGGGTGCCCAAAGGATCTCTGGCTACACCTTC
v_call: TRBV6-2/TRBV6-3; d_call: .; clone_size: many; j_call: TRBJ2-5; cdr3_length: 15; cdr3_aa: CASSSSQGNSETQYF; cdr3_nt: TGTGCCAGCAGTTCCTCACAGGGAAACTCCGAGACCCAGTACTTC
v_call: TRBV7-2; d_call: .; clone_size: many; j_call: TRBJ2-3; cdr3_length: 13; cdr3_aa: CASSLARADTQYF; cdr3_nt: TGTGCCAGCAGCTTAGCCAGGGCAGATACGCAGTATTTT
v_call: TRBV5-5; d_call: .; clone_size: many; j_call: TRBJ1-1; cdr3_length: 16; cdr3_aa: CASSRDGRVMNTEAFF; cdr3_nt: TGTGCCAGCAGCCGCGACGGGAGGGTCATGAACACTGAAGCTTTCTTT
v_call: TRBV20-1; d_call: .; clone_size: many; j_call: TRBJ1-1; cdr3_length: 13; cdr3_aa: CSASGQADTEAFF; cdr3_nt: TGCAGTGCTAGCGGTCAGGCCGACACTGAAGCTTTCTTT
v_call: TRBV5-1; d_call: TRBD1; clone_size: few; j_call: TRBJ1-2; cdr3_length: 13; cdr3_aa: CASSVDRGDGYTF; cdr3_nt: TGCGCCAGCAGCGTGGACAGGGGAGATGGCTACACCTTC
v_call: TRBV4-1; d_call: TRBD2; clone_size: many; j_call: TRBJ2-3; cdr3_length: 16; cdr3_aa: CASSSPERGVTDTQYF; cdr3_nt: TGCGCCAGCAGCTCCCCAGAGCGGGGAGTTACAGATACGCAGTATTTT
v_call: TRBV5-1; d_call: TRBD2; clone_size: many; j_call: TRBJ2-5; cdr3_length: 13; cdr3_aa: CASSSGGGETQYF; cdr3_nt: TGCGCCAGCAGCTCCGGGGGGGGTGAGACCCAGTACTTC
v_call: TRBV4-3; d_call: .; clone_size: few; j_call: TRBJ1-2; cdr3_length: 15; cdr3_aa: CASRASGSYSGGYTF; cdr3_nt: TGCGCCAGCCGGGCGTCTGGATCTTATTCAGGGGGCTACACCTTC